A selection of T cell receptor beta chains follows, all from one sample in a study of molecular identifiers for immune sequencing clone quantification. In TCRdb, the PCR reads were re-called with MiXCR into one record per CDR3 protein. The top ten clones hold roughly 0.85% of a sample with approximately 670,000 distinct CDR3 sequences, 20% of them seen once. The sequencing input was naive CD8+ T cells from blood, with Jurkat cell RNA spiked in. The receptor set was obtained from a human donor in good health. Some libraries in this study had Jurkat cell RNA spiked in. CDR3s include the opening cysteine and the closing phenylalanine or tryptophan. Each record gives: clone size, V gene, J gene, D gene, CDR3 protein, CDR3 DNA. D genes are given only for firm matches. The size of a clone is reported for some rows only, either as once, few or many, or as a class for expanded clones.

few,TRBV6-5,TRBJ1-1,-,CASSYSFGTEAFF,TGTGCCAGCAGTTACTCGTTCGGGACTGAAGCTTTCTTT
many,TRBV7-6,TRBJ1-1,-,CASSPTTGRTNTEAFF,TGTGCCAGCAGCCCGACCACGGGACGGACGAACACTGAAGCTTTCTTT
many,TRBV11-2,TRBJ2-1,TRBD2,CASSLGLAGWSYNEQFF,TGTGCCAGCAGCTTGGGACTAGCGGGGTGGTCCTACAATGAGCAGTTCTTC
many,TRBV6-5,TRBJ1-2,TRBD1,CASWDRANYGYTF,TGTGCCAGCTGGGACAGGGCTAACTATGGCTACACCTTC
many,TRBV12-3/TRBV12-4,TRBJ2-3,-,CASRTLGGEMRGPLKDTQYF,TGTGCCAGCAGAACCCTTGGAGGGGAGATGCGGGGGCCTCTTAAAGATACGCAGTATTTT
many,TRBV29-1,TRBJ2-7,-,CSVLSGTAYEQYF,TGCAGCGTTCTCAGCGGTACAGCCTACGAGCAGTACTTC
few,TRBV6-6,TRBJ2-5,-,CASGLYRQETQYF,TGTGCCAGCGGACTCTACCGACAAGAGACCCAGTACTTC
many,TRBV5-5,TRBJ2-3,-,CASSSEEPDTQYF,TGTGCCAGCAGTTCAGAGGAACCAGATACGCAGTATTTT
many,TRBV4-2,TRBJ2-3,TRBD2,CASSLRTSGGREDTQYF,TGTGCCAGCAGTCTTCGGACTAGCGGGGGTCGGGAAGATACGCAGTATTTT
many,TRBV28,TRBJ2-7,-,CASSPPSMLWGSYEQYF,TGTGCCAGCAGTCCGCCCAGTATGTTGTGGGGGTCCTACGAGCAGTACTTC
-,TRBV27,TRBJ2-3,TRBD1,CASRQGVYTQYF,TGTGCCAGCAGACAGGGGGTGTATACGCAGTATTTT
-,TRBV11-2,TRBJ2-7,-,CASSLDRAAAYEQYF,TGTGCCAGCAGCTTAGATAGGGCAGCGGCCTACGAGCAGTACTTC
-,TRBV13,TRBJ2-7,-,CASSNQRSLYEQYF,TGTGCCAGCAGCAACCAGAGGTCTCTCTACGAGCAGTACTTC
few,TRBV10-3,TRBJ2-6,TRBD1,CAISGGGDRATSVLTF,TGTGCCATCAGTGGAGGGGGGGACAGGGCCACTAGCGTCCTGACTTTC
few,TRBV4-3,TRBJ2-3,-,CASSQATGAITDTQYF,TGCGCCAGCAGCCAGGCCACGGGGGCTATCACAGATACGCAGTATTTT
many,TRBV7-9,TRBJ2-7,TRBD1,CASSYPQGGGDEQYF,TGTGCCAGCAGCTACCCACAGGGGGGTGGCGACGAGCAGTACTTC
few,TRBV20-1,TRBJ1-1,TRBD1,CSAQPRGQGSFSDTEAFF,TGCAGTGCTCAACCCCGGGGACAGGGGAGTTTCAGTGACACTGAAGCTTTCTTT
few,TRBV27,TRBJ2-2,-,CASSLLGPAELFF,TGTGCCAGCAGTTTACTGGGCCCAGCGGAGCTGTTTTTT
few,TRBV9,TRBJ1-1,-,CASSEGGGEMNTEAFF,TGTGCCAGCAGCGAGGGGGGGGGGGAGATGAACACTGAAGCTTTCTTT
many,TRBV4-3,TRBJ1-1,-,CASSQDSPANTEAFF,TGCGCCAGCAGCCAAGATAGTCCGGCGAACACTGAAGCTTTCTTT
many,TRBV2,TRBJ1-5,-,CASRTEGGSFSNQPQHF,TGTGCCAGCAGGACAGAGGGGGGGTCCTTTAGCAATCAGCCCCAGCATTTT
-,TRBV4-3,TRBJ2-3,TRBD2,CASSQDPAGGKSTDTQYF,TGCGCCAGCAGCCAAGATCCAGCGGGGGGCAAAAGCACAGATACGCAGTATTTT
many,TRBV6-6,TRBJ1-1,-,CASSAPATSALEAFF,TGTGCCAGCAGCGCACCCGCCACTTCGGCCCTTGAAGCTTTCTTT
many,TRBV9,TRBJ2-6,-,CASSVAPGREDLRSGANVLTF,TGTGCCAGCAGCGTAGCCCCAGGGCGTGAGGACCTACGCTCTGGGGCCAACGTCCTGACTTTC
few,TRBV28,TRBJ2-5,-,CASSLSPTVGETQYF,TGTGCCAGCAGTCTAAGCCCCACGGTTGGGGAGACCCAGTACTTC
many,TRBV4-2,TRBJ2-5,-,CASSQDIWGQETQYF,TGTGCCAGCAGCCAAGACATTTGGGGTCAAGAGACCCAGTACTTC
many,TRBV7-2,TRBJ1-1,-,CASSLVPWEGGTEAFF,TGTGCCAGCAGCTTAGTTCCCTGGGAAGGTGGCACTGAAGCTTTCTTT
few,TRBV4-3,TRBJ2-7,TRBD1,CASSQAQQGLSYEQYF,TGCGCCAGCAGCCAAGCACAACAGGGGCTCTCCTACGAGCAGTACTTC
many,TRBV20-1,TRBJ2-2,-,CSIRNTGELFF,TGCTCCATTAGGAACACCGGGGAGCTGTTTTTT
-,TRBV6-5,TRBJ2-7,-,CASSPHPPYEQYF,TGTGCCAGCAGCCCTCACCCGCCCTACGAGCAGTACTTC
few,TRBV6-1,TRBJ2-5,-,CASRGQAQETQYF,TGTGCCAGCAGAGGACAAGCCCAAGAGACCCAGTACTTC
many,TRBV28,TRBJ2-1,-,CASSVRTLAYNEQFF,TGTGCCAGCAGTGTAAGGACTTTAGCTTACAATGAGCAGTTCTTC
-,TRBV12-3/TRBV12-4,TRBJ1-4,TRBD1,CASSRTGAMEKLFF,TGTGCCAGCAGTCGGACAGGGGCAATGGAAAAACTGTTTTTT
-,TRBV27,TRBJ2-3,-,CASSRKEGSDTQYF,TGTGCCAGCAGTAGAAAAGAGGGCTCAGATACGCAGTATTTT
many,TRBV4-3,TRBJ1-5,TRBD1,CASSQIRGSNQPQHF,TGCGCCAGCAGCCAAATCAGGGGGAGCAATCAGCCCCAGCATTTT
-,TRBV5-6,TRBJ2-7,-,CASSFTLNYYEQYF,TGTGCCAGCAGCTTTACACTCAACTACTACGAGCAGTACTTC
few,TRBV12-3/TRBV12-4,TRBJ1-1,-,CASSFLWGGDTEAFF,TGTGCCAGCAGTTTCCTCTGGGGGGGGGACACTGAAGCTTTCTTT
-,TRBV9,TRBJ2-3,-,CASSVGIGVTDTQYF,TGTGCCAGCAGCGTTGGGATAGGGGTGACAGATACGCAGTATTTT
many,TRBV7-2,TRBJ2-6,-,CASSPYREGLISTRTGANVLTF,TGTGCCAGCAGCCCGTACAGGGAGGGTCTAATATCGACAAGAACTGGGGCCAACGTCCTGACTTTC
-,TRBV6-5,TRBJ2-2,-,CASSYVRGQTGELFF,TGTGCCAGCAGTTACGTCAGGGGTCAAACCGGGGAGCTGTTTTTT